Presented here are 8 T cell receptor beta chains from one specimen sequenced in a study of blood T cell repertoires in COVID-19. Sequenced by immunoSEQ multiplex PCR; TCRdb stores in-frame clones only, minus some. Of 150,000 to 200,000 clones detected, about 81% appear once; the ten largest clones hold 9.5% to 11%. Sequenced input: peripheral blood. These receptors were collected from a man aged 60 to 69 with active or convalescent COVID-19.

This rearrangement joins TRBV28 to TRBJ2-5; 14 positions agree with TRBD2. With 4 bases clipped from V and 5 bases from J, the junction kept 6 bases outside the gene matches. In germline, CDR1 is MDHEN, CDR2 SYDVKM. There are 16 residues in the CDR3. CDR3 in amino acids: CASSSGTSGSWETQYF. DNA for the CDR3: TGTGCCAGCAGTTCGGGGACTAGCGGGAGCTGGGAGACCCAGTACTTC. Drawing the rest from reference TRBV28 and TRBJ2-5, the complete variable domain is DVKVTQSSRYLVKRTGEKVFLECVQDMDHENMFWYRQDPGLGLRLIYFSYDVKMKEKGDIPEGYSVSREKKERFSLILESASTNQTSMYLCASSSGTSGSWETQYFGPGTRLLVL.

V is TRBV6-5 and J is TRBJ2-7; D gene uncertain. Germline assignment: CDR1 MNHEY and CDR2 SVGAGI. The CDR3 has 14 residues. Trimming left V 6 bases short and J 0 bases short, with 12 bases between. The CDR3 DNA follows: TGTGCCAGCAGAGAGCGAGGTAGCTCCTACGAGCAGTACTTC. This sequence encodes CASRERGSSYEQYF.

This chain connects TRBV10-1 to TRBJ1-4; TRBD1 might be the D (5 bases). V shed 0 bases and J shed 7 bases, with 9 bases lying between them. Per germline, CDR1 WNHNN and CDR2 SYGVQD (reference sequence). This CDR3 region has 14 residues. DNA of the CDR3: TGCGCCAGCAGTGAGTCGGGGCAGCTTGAAAAACTGTTTTTT. It codes for CASSESGQLEKLFF.

V is TRBV6-4 and J is TRBJ1-6, with unresolved D. This CDR3 region has 15 residues. Germline CDR1 and CDR2: MRHNA and SNTAGT. V was cut by 5 bases and J by 9 bases, with 17 bases left in between. The CDR3, as DNA: TGTGCCAGCAGTCCTGAAGAGGCCGTCGGTTCACCCCTCCACTTT. Translating gives CASSPEEAVGSPLHF.

The chain is built from TRBV27 and TRBJ2-3, with TRBD2 matching 14 bases. V shed 6 bases, J shed 3 bases, and the junction held 8 bases outside the gene matches. This CDR3 is built from 17 residues. CDR1 is MNHEY, CDR2 SMNVEV, per germline (reference sequence). The CDR3 DNA is TGTGCCAGCAGCCAAGGGACTAGCGGGAGATTTACAGATACGCAGTATTTT. This encodes CASSQGTSGRFTDTQYF.

The sample holds one count of this clone. The chain is built from TRBV11-2 and TRBJ1-2, with D possibly being TRBD1 (6 bases). In germline, CDR1 is SGHAT, CDR2 FQNNGV. Trimming pared 4 bases from V and 8 bases from J, leaving 14 bases between. The length of the CDR3 is 13 residues. CDR3 sequence reads: CASSSQGIQGYTF. CDR3 bases: TGTGCCAGCAGCTCCCAGGGGATCCAAGGCTACACCTTC.

The V and J genes are TRBV14 and TRBJ1-1; a weak D match, TRBD1 (5 bases). CDR1 SGHDN and CDR2 FVKESK come from the germline V gene. CDR3 length: 15 amino acids. V was shortened by 2 bases and J by 1 base, with 11 bases between the two germline ends. The CDR3 region is CASSQQPGGNTEAFF. The CDR3 DNA follows: TGTGCCAGCAGCCAACAGCCCGGGGGGAACACTGAAGCTTTCTTT.

V gene TRBV6-6 combines with J gene TRBJ2-3; D may be TRBD2 (6 bases). The CDR3 extends over 14 amino acids. Germline values: CDR1 MNHNY, CDR2 SVGAGI (reference sequence). Deletions cut 6 bases from V and 2 bases from J, with 12 bases between. The CDR3 sequence: CASRSGSITDTQYF. The CDR3, as DNA: TGTGCCAGCAGGAGCGGGTCCATCACAGATACGCAGTATTTT.